What follows describes a single T cell receptor (beta chain). Method: immunoSEQ multiplex PCR; TCRdb's copy keeps in-frame clones and lacks some. The sample holds about 110,000 clones, 87% seen once. The V end was cut by 2 bases, the J end by 4 bases, with 15 bases between. This CDR3 has 16 residues. Germline-derived CDR1 and CDR2 are MNHEY and SVGEGT. The data derive from a study of T cell responses to AZD1222 COVID-19 vaccine. This sequence originates from an adult who received the AZD1222 COVID-19 vaccine. The sample in question was peripheral blood, obtained 28 days after the second AZD1222 dose. The chain combines TRBV6-2 or TRBV6-3 with TRBJ1-5, with D possibly being TRBD1 (5 bases). CDR3 in DNA: TGTGCCAGCAGTTACGAGCAGGGCGGGGCTAATCAGCCCCAGCATTTT. It yields the protein CASSYEQGGANQPQHF.